The TCR beta chain described here comes from a study of PD-1 blockade in classical Hodgkin lymphoma. General study points: At baseline, newly diagnosed patients reportedly showed less TCR diversity than healthy donors.

Notes on this clone: Its target is unknown.

All the patients suffered relapse after autologous stem cell transplantation, and brentuximab vedotin exposure differed. Progressive disease, partial response or complete response was each patient's best response. Sequenced by immunoSEQ multiplex PCR; TCRdb stores in-frame clones only, minus some. The sample includes under 75,000 clones, around 90% seen only once; the top ten take less than 6.5%. This sample comprised peripheral blood mononuclear cells (PBMCs), obtained before the second cycle of nivolumab. This TCR derives from a human donor with classical Hodgkin lymphoma.

CDR3 sequence reads: CASSRSGTSGGAGTDTQYF. CDR3 coding DNA: TGCGCCAGCAGCCGGTCCGGGACTAGCGGGGGGGCCGGCACAGATACGCAGTATTTT. The J gene is TRBJ2-3, the V gene TRBV5-1, with 16 nucleotides matching TRBD2. The CDR3 contains 19 residues. After removal of 4 bases from V and 1 base from J, the junction contained 9 bases not matched to a gene. From germline, CDR1 is SGHRS and CDR2 YFSETQ.